The clone carrying this T cell receptor (beta chain) has a single count. Individuals drawn from under 30 US areas were roughly 18 to 95 years old. The source of the sample is a study of blood T cell repertoires in COVID-19. Libraries were prepared by immunoSEQ multiplex PCR; TCRdb keeps only in-frame clonotypes and omits some of them. The table shows 150,000 or so clones, with approximately 83% occurring only once. The TCR comes from a man in his 70s who had been exposed to COVID-19. Source material: PBMCs or T cells enriched from blood (not recorded which).

CDR3 sequence: CSVRQVLNYGYTF. In DNA, the CDR3 is TGCAGCGTGAGACAGGTCCTCAACTATGGCTACACCTTC. The V gene is TRBV29-1, the J gene TRBJ1-2; TRBD1 is a possible D gene (6 bases). The CDR3 is 13 amino acids. V dropped 6 bases and J dropped 2 bases, with 13 bases sitting between them. Germline values: CDR1 SQVTM, CDR2 ANQGSEA.